The 28 T cell receptor beta chains given below trace back to one sample, sequenced in a study of tumor-infiltrating lymphocytes in primary liver carcinoma. cDNA specific to TCR beta was made from 450 to 650 ng of total RNA, with a constant-region primer employed for priming. Sequencing libraries for TCR beta derived from three nested multiplex PCR rounds that used slightly modified ARM-PCR. TRBV1-TRBV30 forward primers paired with a C-beta reverse primer were used in the first two PCR rounds, which ran roughly 9 cycles each. TCRdb passed the multiplex PCR reads through MiXCR, listing each CDR3 protein once. The sample holds approximately 110,000 distinct CDR3 sequences, approximately 70% seen once. Co-extracting RNA and DNA was done with roughly 17-32 mg of unsorted bulk tissue as input. The sequencing sample was made of liver tumor tissue from sampling region 1. Subset reported: tumor region T1, superior pole. These receptor sequences come from a woman aged 55-75 years with primary liver carcinoma and hepatitis B virus infection.

Many counts were recorded for this clonotype. The chain joins TRBV12-3 or TRBV12-4 to TRBJ1-1, with a tentative D call TRBD1 (6 bases). Trimming removed 6 bases at V and 5 bases at J, with 13 bases between. The CDR3 has 13 amino acids. CDR3 region: CASSRRGGTEAFF. CDR3 DNA: TGTGCCAGCAGCCGACGAGGGGGGACTGAAGCTTTCTTT.

J is TRBJ1-1 and V is TRBV19; possible D gene TRBD1, 5 bases. Germline V gene lookup returns CDR1 LNHDA and CDR2 SQIVND (reference sequence). This CDR3 is built from 17 residues. Trimming took 1 base from V and 4 from J, leaving 19 bases between them. The CDR3 spells CASSIGTSAGLPTEAFF. The CDR3 region has the DNA TGTGCCAGTAGTATAGGAACGTCGGCGGGACTCCCCACTGAAGCTTTCTTT.

The rearrangement uses TRBV11-2 and TRBJ2-7; 10 bases are shared with TRBD1. J lost 0 bases, V lost 4 bases, and 9 bases had no gene match. CDR3 length: 17 amino acids. The germline V gene has CDR1 SGHAT and CDR2 FQNNGV. For the CDR3, the DNA is TGTGCCAGCAGCTCATCCCGCGGGACAGGGGACTCCTACGAGCAGTACTTC. Translated, it gives CASSSSRGTGDSYEQYF.

Regarding this clonotype: At one boundary the junction diverges from the germline segment, which might be a read error. The rearrangement links TRBV11-2 to TRBJ2-7; maybe TRBD2 (6 bases). This CDR3 comprises 13 residues. CDR1 SGHAT and CDR2 FQNNGV come from the germline V gene. As DNA, the CDR3 is TGTGCCAGCAGGTTAGGACGATTAGCGGCAGACCACTTC. The encoded protein is CASRLGRLAADHF.

This clonotype occurred once. The rearrangement joins TRBV7-9 to TRBJ1-2, with no clear D. Deletions cut 0 bases from V and 1 base from J, with 3 bases between. Germline V CDR1 and CDR2: SEHNR, FQNEAQ (reference sequence). The CDR3 sequence is 13 residues long. The CDR3: CASSLADNYGYTF. For the CDR3, the DNA is TGTGCCAGCAGCTTAGCTGATAACTATGGCTACACCTTC.

As for this clonotype: This may be a read error: a much more frequent sequence differs by one nucleotide. Here the CDR3 DNA reads TGTGCCAGCAGTTTCGCTAGCGGGGAACAAGAGACCCAGTACTTC. This gives the protein CASSFASGEQETQYF. The chain couples TRBV12-3 or TRBV12-4 to TRBJ2-5, with 9 bases matching TRBD2. V lost 3 bases to trimming and J lost 2 bases; unmatched junction nucleotides: 4. This CDR3 is 15 amino acids long.

This clonotype has only a few counts. The CDR3 spells CASSCVRRSSQSGTQYF. In DNA form, the CDR3 reads TGTGCCAGCAGTTGCGTAAGGAGGTCCTCACAGAGTGGTACGCAGTATTTT. V and J are TRBV28 and TRBJ2-3; D might be TRBD2 (5 bases). This CDR3 region has 17 residues. The V gene lost 4 bases and the J gene lost 8 bases, with 25 bases spanning the gap. Germline CDR1 and CDR2: MDHEN and SYDVKM. Combining the CDR3 with reference TRBV28 and TRBJ2-3 gives the whole variable domain DVKVTQSSRYLVKRTGEKVFLECVQDMDHENMFWYRQDPGLGLRLIYFSYDVKMKEKGDIPEGYSVSREKKERFSLILESASTNQTSMYLCASSCVRRSSQSGTQYFGPGTRLTVL.

This clonotype has only a few counts. One base away lies a much larger clone, so this may be a sequencing read error. The genes are TRBV7-9 and TRBJ1-1, with D unclear. The V and J ends lost 7 bases and 4 bases respectively, with 13 bases between them. This CDR3 contains 13 residues. CDR1 is SEHNR, CDR2 FQNEAQ, per germline (reference sequence). The CDR3 bases are TGTGCCAGCAACTCGGGGTTCTTCACTGAAGCTTTCTTT. Translated: CASNSGFFTEAFF.

Note on this clonotype: This may come from a read error, since a much larger clone is one base off. The rearrangement uses TRBV19 and TRBJ1-1; no firm D call. Germline V CDR1 and CDR2: LNHDA, SQIVND (reference sequence). The CDR3 extends over 12 amino acids. CDR3 DNA: TGTGTCAGTAAAGACGTGAACACTGAAGCTTTCTTT. This codes for CVSKDVNTEAFF.

Worth noting for this clonotype: Being one base from a much bigger clone, this may be a read error. The DNA of the CDR3 is TGTGCCAGCAGTTCGGGTTTGAAGACTGAAGCTTTCTTT. Translated: CASSSGLKTEAFF. The V and J genes are TRBV12-3 or TRBV12-4 and TRBJ1-1, with D hard to call. The CDR3 contains 13 residues.

Note on this clonotype: An end of the junction differs from the germline gene, which may be a read error. The rearrangement links TRBV12-3 or TRBV12-4 to TRBJ2-1, with D hard to call. The CDR3 sequence is 11 residues long. In DNA form, the CDR3 reads TGTGCCAGCTCAAAAGTTAATGAGCAGTCCTTC. Amino acids: CASSKVNEQSF.

Of note for this clonotype: Germline and junction disagree at one end, which may indicate a read error. The chain joins TRBV5-1 to TRBJ1-5; unclear D gene. Germline assignment: CDR1 SGHRS and CDR2 YFSETQ. The CDR3 totals 11 residues. The CDR3 protein is CANSLREPQHF. The CDR3 nucleotides are TGCGCCAACAGCTTACGGGAGCCCCAGCATTTT.

This clonotype has at least ten counts. The V call is TRBV6-5, the J call TRBJ2-1, with 7 bases fitting TRBD2. Germline loops: CDR1 MNHEY, CDR2 SVGAGI. V was pared by 2 bases and J by 7 bases, with 11 bases of the junction left unmatched. The CDR3 spans 16 residues. The CDR3 DNA reads as TGTGCCAGCAGTTACCTCGGGGAGGGAAGGGGAAATGAGCAGTTCTTC. Translation: CASSYLGEGRGNEQFF.

This clonotype has just one count. This chain links TRBV11-2 with TRBJ2-1; no firm D call. The germline CDR1 and CDR2 sequences are SGHAT and FQNNGV. This CDR3 region has 14 residues. V dropped 0 bases and J dropped 5 bases, with 8 bases sitting between them. The CDR3 DNA sequence: TGTGCCAGCAGCTTAGAATTGTGGAACAATGAGCAGTTCTTC. It specifies CASSLELWNNEQFF.

This clonotype has ten or more counts. This rearrangement joins TRBV29-1 to TRBJ2-1; possibly TRBD1 for D (9 bases). Trimming left V 1 base short and J 10 bases short, with 29 bases between. This CDR3 comprises 18 residues. Germline V gives CDR1 SQVTM, CDR2 ANQGSEA. In DNA, the CDR3 is TGCAGCGTTGAAGCGGGGGGGTTTTCGGACAGGGGAATGGGGGAGCAGTTCTTC. Translating it yields CSVEAGGFSDRGMGEQFF.

On this clonotype itself: This likely comes from a read error, as the CDR3 has no conserved phenylalanine or tryptophan at its end. The V gene is TRBV11-2, the J gene TRBJ2-3; D is possibly TRBD2 (8 bases). Germline loops: CDR1 SGHAT, CDR2 FQNNGV. This CDR3 spans 19 amino acids. CDR3 loop: CASSFPWGPSGSGTDTQYV. In nucleotides, the CDR3 is TGTGCCAGCAGCTTCCCCTGGGGTCCCAGCGGGAGTGGGACAGATACACAGTATGTT.

Judged by abundance, this clonotype is medium-sized. The V and J genes are TRBV11-2 and TRBJ2-1; the D is unclear. Germline CDR1 reads SGHAT; CDR2 reads FQNNGV. CDR3 size: 13 residues. V gave up 1 base and J gave up 6 bases, with 7 bases separating them. CDR3 bases: TGTGCCAGCAGCTTAGGGACCATCAATGAGCAGTTCTTC. It is translated as CASSLGTINEQFF.

This clonotype has more than one count but fewer than ten. A much larger clonotype is one base distant, so this may be a read error. This sequence joins TRBV12-3 or TRBV12-4 and TRBJ1-5; D might be TRBD1 (5 bases). The CDR3 covers 14 residues. The germline V and J ends were trimmed by 6 bases and 4 bases, with 13 bases remaining between them. In DNA form, the CDR3 reads TGTGCCAGCAGGACCGTGACAGATAATCAGCCCCAGCATTTT. It codes for CASRTVTDNQPQHF.

Of note for this clonotype: The germline gene is not matched at one end of the junction; a read error may be the cause. The V call is TRBV11-3, the J call TRBJ2-1, with a weak D call TRBD1 (6 bases). Germline values: CDR1 SGHNT, CDR2 YENEEA. The CDR3 has 19 amino acids. CDR3 loop: CASSLDFFFRGSSYNEHFF. The CDR3, as DNA: TGTGCCAGCAGCTTAGATTTTTTTTTCAGGGGAAGCTCTTACAATGAGCATTTCTTC.

The sample holds many counts of this clonotype. The chain links TRBV6-5 to TRBJ1-4; D is unclear. The CDR3 is 15 amino acids. Germline V gives CDR1 MNHEY, CDR2 SVGAGI. V was trimmed by 8 bases and J by 5 bases, leaving 18 bases between them. In DNA, the CDR3 is TGTGCCAGCGCCCCAGCAACACTTAGGAATGAAAAACTGTTTTTT. This translates into CASAPATLRNEKLFF.

This clonotype was recorded many times. The chain joins TRBV5-6 to TRBJ2-5; D is tentatively TRBD1 or TRBD2 (6 bases each). This CDR3 is built from 13 residues. V lost 2 bases, J lost 5 bases, and 10 bases lay in between. Germline loops: CDR1 SGHDT, CDR2 YYEEEE. The CDR3 DNA sequence: TGTGCCAGCAGCTTAGGGGGGTATGAGACCCAGTACTTC. Encoded protein: CASSLGGYETQYF.

This clonotype was seen many times. V usage is TRBV5-5 and J usage is TRBJ2-7, with D hard to call. The CDR3 loop spans 13 amino acids. In germline, CDR1 is SGHKS, CDR2 YYEKEE (reference sequence). V was shortened by 4 bases and J by 3 bases, with 11 bases between the two germline ends. The CDR3 DNA sequence: TGTGCCAGCAGCCCCATGGGGTTCTACGAGCAGTACTTC. It is translated as CASSPMGFYEQYF.

To note about this clonotype: This is likely a read error, given that the CDR3 carries no conserved phenylalanine or tryptophan at its end. The chain links TRBV11-2 to TRBJ2-7; D is perhaps TRBD2 (5 bases). The CDR3 spans 14 residues. Germline lookup yields CDR1 SGHAT and CDR2 FQNNGV. CDR3 sequence: CVSSPPGSIYEQYL. CDR3 DNA: TGTGTCAGCAGCCCCCCGGGATCCATCTACGAGCAGTACTTA.

As regards this clonotype: The conserved phenylalanine or tryptophan is not found at the CDR3 terminus, so this likely reflects a read error. This rearrangement joins TRBV11-2 to TRBJ2-7; TRBD2 might be the D (5 bases). CDR1 is SGHAT, CDR2 FQNNGV, per germline. This CDR3 comprises 14 residues. Trimming removed 8 bases from V and 0 bases from J, with 14 bases in between. The CDR3 DNA sequence: TGTGCCAGCTGTCCGGAGGTGAGCTCCTACGAGCAGTACCTC. This codes for CASCPEVSSYEQYL.

A word on this clonotype: A much more abundant neighbour one base away suggests this may be a read error. V usage is TRBV6-6 and J usage is TRBJ1-2; D is unresolved. The CDR3 is 14 amino acids. Germline loops: CDR1 MNHNY, CDR2 SVGAGI (reference sequence). Trimming pared 4 bases from V and 7 bases from J, leaving 16 bases between. This CDR3 reads CASSFPGSGGGYTF. In DNA, the CDR3 is TGTGCCAGCAGTTTCCCCGGCAGTGGAGGTGGCTACACCTTC.

Details on this clonotype: The junction departs from germline at one end; a sequencing error may be responsible. The V call is TRBV10-2, the J call TRBJ1-1; D gene uncertain. The CDR3 sequence is 14 residues long. CDR1 is WSHSY and CDR2 is SAAADI in the germline V gene. CDR3 coding DNA: TGCGCCAGCAACCAAGATCGGGTGATCACTGGAGCTTTCTTT. Translating it yields CASNQDRVITGAFF.

About this clonotype: An end of the junction does not agree with germline; a read error may underlie this. The chain carries TRBV11-2 and TRBJ2-7, with D maybe TRBD1 (6 bases). CDR3 length: 13 residues. The germline CDR1 and CDR2 sequences are SGHAT and FQNNGV. The CDR3, as DNA: TGTGCCAGCAGCTCTGGGACAATGGGTGAGCAGTGCTTC. Amino acids: CASSSGTMGEQCF.

This clonotype was seen more than once but under ten times. The genes are TRBV28 and TRBJ2-7; D perhaps matches TRBD2 (5 bases). Germline V gene data show CDR1 as MDHEN and CDR2 as SYDVKM. The V end was cut by 7 bases, the J end by 4 bases, with 17 bases between. The CDR3 consists of 14 residues. This chain's CDR3 is CASTAVGRAYEQYF. CDR3 bases: TGTGCCAGCACTGCGGTAGGGAGAGCATACGAGCAGTACTTC.